This TCR beta chain was sequenced during a study of shared clonotypes between healthy human individuals. The data were produced by immunoSEQ multiplex PCR, yet TCRdb's version contains in-frame clones alone and is incomplete. The table includes millions of clones, more than 80% detected once. This TCR derives from a man aged 18 to 29 in good health. Sequencing input: naive CD4+ T cells sorted from blood. The subset: CD45RA+ positively selected.

The CDR3 DNA reads TGTGCCAGCAGAACGGGCCAGGGGGCCTTCTACGAGCAGTACTTC. The encoded protein is CASRTGQGAFYEQYF. The chain combines TRBV6-5 with TRBJ2-7; 8 bases agree with TRBD1. There are 15 residues in the CDR3. The trim removed 6 bases at V and 3 bases at J, leaving 10 bases unmatched. The V gene's germline CDR1 is MNHEY and CDR2 SVGAGI.